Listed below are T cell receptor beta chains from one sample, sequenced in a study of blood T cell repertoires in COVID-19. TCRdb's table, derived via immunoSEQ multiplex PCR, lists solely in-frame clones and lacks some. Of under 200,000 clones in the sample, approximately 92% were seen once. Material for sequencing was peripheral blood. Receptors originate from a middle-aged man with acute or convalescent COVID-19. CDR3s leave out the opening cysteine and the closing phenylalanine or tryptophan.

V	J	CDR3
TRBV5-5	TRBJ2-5	ASSADRDWETQY
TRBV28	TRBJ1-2	ASSYQGGYGYT
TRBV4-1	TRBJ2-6	ASNRGLRSGANVLT
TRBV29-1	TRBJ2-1	SVEETGSAF
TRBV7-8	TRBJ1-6	ASSLAAAGGVSPLH
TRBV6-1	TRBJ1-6	ASSEAWYGSYNSPLH
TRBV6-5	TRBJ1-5	ATHLGGGNQPQH
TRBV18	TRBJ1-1	ASSTGQGPTEAF
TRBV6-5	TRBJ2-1	ASQRGGNEQF
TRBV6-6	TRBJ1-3	ASSLTDPDLGNTIY
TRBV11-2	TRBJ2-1	ASSLDGTSGRSSYNEQF
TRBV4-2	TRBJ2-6	ASSQTGIGANVLT
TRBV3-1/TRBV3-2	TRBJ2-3	ASSGRGTSWDTQY
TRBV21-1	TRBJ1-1	ASSRGLGGTEAF
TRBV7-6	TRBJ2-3	ASSLAKRETSTDTQY
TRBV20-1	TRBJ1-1	SAHKNTEAF
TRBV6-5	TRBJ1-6	ASRQGQANSPLH
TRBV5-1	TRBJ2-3	ASSSLDNTDTQY
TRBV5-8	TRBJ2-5	ASSFDTNQETQY
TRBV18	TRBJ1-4	ASSPYRDRGSEKLF
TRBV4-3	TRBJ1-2	ASSQVRNRDRDGYT
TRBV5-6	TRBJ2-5	ASSLTGAQFGTQY
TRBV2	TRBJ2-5	ASNRQGRQETQY
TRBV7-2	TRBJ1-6	ASSRTAYNSPLH
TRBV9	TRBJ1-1	ASSAAPSRYMNTEAF
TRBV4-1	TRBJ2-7	ASSQPKAGGNYEQY
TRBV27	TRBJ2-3	ASSSGGNTDTQY
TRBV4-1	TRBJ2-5	ASSQFSTGPGVIETQY
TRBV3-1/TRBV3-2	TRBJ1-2	ASSQGKGAKGYT
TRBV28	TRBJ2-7	ASRLDRPPSYEQY